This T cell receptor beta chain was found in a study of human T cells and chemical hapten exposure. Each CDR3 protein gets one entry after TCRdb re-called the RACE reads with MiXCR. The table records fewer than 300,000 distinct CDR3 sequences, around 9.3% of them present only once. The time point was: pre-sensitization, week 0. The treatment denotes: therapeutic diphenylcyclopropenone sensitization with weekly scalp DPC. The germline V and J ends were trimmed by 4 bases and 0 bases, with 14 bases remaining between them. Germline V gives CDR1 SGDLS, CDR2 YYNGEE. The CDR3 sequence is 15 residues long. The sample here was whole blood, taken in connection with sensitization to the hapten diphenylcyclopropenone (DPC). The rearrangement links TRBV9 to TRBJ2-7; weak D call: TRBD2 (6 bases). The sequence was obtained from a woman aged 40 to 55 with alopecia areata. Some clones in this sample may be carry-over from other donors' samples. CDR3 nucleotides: TGTGCCAGCAGCCGGGGACTGGCCAGCTCCTACGAGCAGTACTTC. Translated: CASSRGLASSYEQYF.